This T cell receptor (beta chain) was obtained from a study of shared clonotypes between healthy human individuals. Generated by immunoSEQ multiplex PCR, the TCRdb table keeps only in-frame clones and is missing some. Here the sample spans about 2 million clones, 90% to 95% being singletons. Healthy adults negative for HIV, lacking recent acute infections or vaccinations, served as donors. Per the germline V gene, CDR1 is LGHNT and CDR2 is FRNRAP. The length of the CDR3 is 16 residues. V shed 2 bases and J 8 bases; nucleotides not matched to a gene: 11. The source is a man aged 18 to 35 in good health. The chain combines TRBV12-5 with TRBJ1-4; TRBD1 matches 7 bases. Input material: naive CD4+ T cells sorted from blood. This sample's subset: CD45RA+ positively selected. CDR3 nucleotides: TGTGCTAGTGGTTTGTCCAGGGGGATCTCGGGCGAAAAACTGTTTTTT. Translation: CASGLSRGISGEKLFF.